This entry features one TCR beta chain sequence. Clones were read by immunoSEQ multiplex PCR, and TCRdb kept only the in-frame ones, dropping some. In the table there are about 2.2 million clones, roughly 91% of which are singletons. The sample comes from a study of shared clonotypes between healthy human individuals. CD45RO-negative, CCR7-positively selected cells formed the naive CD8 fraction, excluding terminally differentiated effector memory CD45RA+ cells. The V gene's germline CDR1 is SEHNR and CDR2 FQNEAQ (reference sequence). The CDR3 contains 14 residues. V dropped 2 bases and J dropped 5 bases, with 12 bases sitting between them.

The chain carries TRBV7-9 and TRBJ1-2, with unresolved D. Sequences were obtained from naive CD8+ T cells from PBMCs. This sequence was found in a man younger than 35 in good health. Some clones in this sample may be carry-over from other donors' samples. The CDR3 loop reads CASSLPSETYGYTF. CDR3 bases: TGTGCCAGCAGCTTACCCTCAGAGACGTATGGCTACACCTTC.